Sequencing of this TCR beta chain was carried out in a study of cytomegalovirus exposure and HLA in healthy donors. Study outcomes and limitations: Researchers reported from a later analysis that most CMV-associated TCR beta chains appeared HLA-restricted.

Amplification used 60 Vbeta primers and 13 Jbeta primers. In the authors' methods: Later reanalysis found around 74 million unique TCR beta chains, about 11 million of them shared. The data were produced by immunoSEQ multiplex PCR, yet TCRdb's version contains in-frame clones alone and is incomplete. The DNA gave D and trimming, while V, J and clone size come from that table. The repertoire holds about 59,000 clones, with around 80% as singletons. As regards this clone: Its target is unknown.

The CDR3 consists of 17 residues. Germline loops: CDR1 ENHRY, CDR2 SYGVKD. Trimming took off 5 bases at V and 2 bases at J, with 22 bases between the two ends. Source material: PBMCs. The chain recombines TRBV10-3 with TRBJ2-7, with TRBD1 as a possible D gene (5 bases). The TCR comes from a middle-aged woman in good health and CMV-seronegative. The DNA of the CDR3 is TGTGCCATCAGTCGCCCAGGGAAAGGGAAGACGGCCTACGAGCAGTACTTC. It specifies CAISRPGKGKTAYEQYF.